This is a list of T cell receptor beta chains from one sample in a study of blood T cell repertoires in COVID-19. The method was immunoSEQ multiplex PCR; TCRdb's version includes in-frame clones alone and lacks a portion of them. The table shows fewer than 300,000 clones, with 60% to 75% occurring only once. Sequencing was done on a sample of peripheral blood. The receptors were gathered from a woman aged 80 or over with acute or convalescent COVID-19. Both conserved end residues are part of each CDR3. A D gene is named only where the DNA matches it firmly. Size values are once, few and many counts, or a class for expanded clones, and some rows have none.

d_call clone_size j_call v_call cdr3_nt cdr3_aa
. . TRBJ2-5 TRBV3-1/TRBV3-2 TGTGCCAGCAGCCAAACTAGACTCCAGACCCAGTACTTC CASSQTRLQTQYF
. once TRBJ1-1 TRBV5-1 TGCGCCAGCAGCGAACAGCGGATGAACACTGAAGCTTTCTTT CASSEQRMNTEAFF
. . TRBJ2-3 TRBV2 TGTGCCAGCGCTAGTCCTAGCACAGATACGCAGTATTTT CASASPSTDTQYF
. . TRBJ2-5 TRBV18 TGTGCCAGCTCACCCCAAATACTGATGGAGACCCAGTACTTC CASSPQILMETQYF
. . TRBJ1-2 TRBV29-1 TGCAGCGTTGAAGTACGGGGGGCGTACGGCTATGGCTACACCTTC CSVEVRGAYGYGYTF
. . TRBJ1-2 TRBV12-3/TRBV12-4 TGTGCCAGCAGTTCGACGGACTACTATGGCTACACCTTC CASSSTDYYGYTF
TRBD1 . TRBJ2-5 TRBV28 TGTGCCAGCAGTTTTCCCGGAGGGACAGGACAAGAGACCCAGTACTTC CASSFPGGTGQETQYF
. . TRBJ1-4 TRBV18 TGTGCCAGCTCACCACAGAGAAATGAAAAACTGTTTTTT CASSPQRNEKLFF
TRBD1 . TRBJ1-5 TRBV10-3 TGTGCCATCGGACAGGGGGCTGGTCAGAGCAATCAGCCCCAGCATTTT CAIGQGAGQSNQPQHF
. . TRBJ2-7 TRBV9 TGTGCCAGCAGCGTAGCCGGTTATGGCGAGCAGTACTTC CASSVAGYGEQYF
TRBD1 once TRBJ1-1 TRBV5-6 TGTGCCAGCAGCTTGTCTTTTGTCGGGACAGGGGTTACTGAAGCTTTCTTT CASSLSFVGTGVTEAFF
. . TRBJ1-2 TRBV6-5 TGTGCCAGCAGTAAAACAGGGATCACTAACTATGGCTACACCTTC CASSKTGITNYGYTF
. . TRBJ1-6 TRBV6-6 TGTGCCAGCAACCAGGAAGGGGGGGCCGCTTCACCCCTCCACTTT CASNQEGGAASPLHF